This T cell receptor beta chain emerged from a study of blood T cell repertoires in COVID-19. Study overall: Some COVID-19 samples were acute and others convalescent; all came from the United States, Italy and Spain.

Residents of around 24 US areas, aged roughly 18 to 89 years, made up the participants. The V end lost 6 bases, the J end lost 2 bases, and 13 bases lay between the germline ends. This CDR3 contains 14 residues. Looked up from germline, CDR1 is MNHEY and CDR2 is SVGAGI. In the authors' workflow: It was from reference gene primer amplification that nucleated cell counts were estimated. The method was immunoSEQ multiplex PCR; TCRdb's version includes in-frame clones alone and lacks a portion of them. The V and J calls and the clone size are those of that table, but D and trimming were determined from the DNA. The sample lists 200,000 to 300,000 clones; around 89% were seen once.

The sample comprised PBMCs or T cells enriched from blood (not recorded which). The TCR sequence derives from a man aged 35 to 55 who had recovered from COVID-19. This chain connects TRBV6-5 to TRBJ1-1; D gene uncertain. CDR3 nucleotide sequence: TGTGCCAGCAGGGATAGACAAAAAAACACTGAAGCTTTCTTT. This sequence encodes CASRDRQKNTEAFF.